This T cell receptor beta chain was recorded in a study of T cell repertoires in cytomegalovirus infection. Looking at the study overall: Public signatures in TCR beta pointed to CMV infection and matching HLA type. Regarding the study as a whole: What dominated the ex vivo response were HLA-C-restricted CMV-specific TCR beta clonotypes. Carriage of CMV together with the relevant HLA was identifiable through cumulative public TCR beta family frequency.

TCRdb used MiXCR to reprocess the reads, holding one entry per CDR3 protein. The sample lists over 150,000 distinct CDR3 sequences; 15% to 20% were seen once. The CDR3 covers 15 residues. Trimming at V came to 6 bases and at J to 5 bases, leaving 8 bases not matched to a gene. Germline V gene data show CDR1 as MNHEY and CDR2 as SVGAGI. A remark on this clonotype: As yet, its antigen is unknown.

The chain recombines TRBV6-5 with TRBJ2-5; 11 nucleotides align to TRBD1. The origin of this receptor is a human donor in good health (CMV status not recorded). Some clones in this sample may be carry-over from other donors' samples. The source material was CD8+ T cells from PBMCs. The CDR3 reads CASSPGQGADETQYF. CDR3 DNA sequence: TGTGCCAGCAGCCCCGGACAGGGGGCAGATGAGACCCAGTACTTC.